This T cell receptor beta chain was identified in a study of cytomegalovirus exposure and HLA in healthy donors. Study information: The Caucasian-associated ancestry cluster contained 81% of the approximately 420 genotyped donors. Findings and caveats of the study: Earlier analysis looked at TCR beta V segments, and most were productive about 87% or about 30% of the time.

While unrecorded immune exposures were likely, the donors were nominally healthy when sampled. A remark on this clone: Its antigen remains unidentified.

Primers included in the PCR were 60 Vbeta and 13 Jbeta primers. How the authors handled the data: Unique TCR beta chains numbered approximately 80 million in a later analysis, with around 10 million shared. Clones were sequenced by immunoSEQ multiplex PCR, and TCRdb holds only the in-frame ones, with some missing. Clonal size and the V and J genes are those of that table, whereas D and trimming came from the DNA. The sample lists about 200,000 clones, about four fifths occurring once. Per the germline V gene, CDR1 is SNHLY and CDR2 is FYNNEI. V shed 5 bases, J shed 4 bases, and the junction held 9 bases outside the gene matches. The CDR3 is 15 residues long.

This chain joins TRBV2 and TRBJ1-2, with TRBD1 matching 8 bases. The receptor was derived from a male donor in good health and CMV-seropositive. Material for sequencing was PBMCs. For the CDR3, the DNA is TGTGCCAGCAGTCGCAACCAGGGGGCCGGCTATGGCTACACCTTC. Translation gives CASSRNQGAGYGYTF.